Listed here is a single T cell receptor (beta chain). The specificity of this receptor is unknown. No qualities accompany the bases; no much larger clone lies one base away. The sample's treatment or condition label is to be understood as: 15 to 20 received Ad26.COV2.S at low or high dose, single or two shots; about 5 received placebo; per-sample allocation not given. Repertoires of vaccine and placebo recipients were sequenced from samples taken on day 63 after the first injection. In Cohort 1b, around 23 adults aged 18-55 years were enrolled at a single site in Boston, USA, between 29 July and 7 August 2020. Ad26.COV2.S was a replication-incompetent adenovirus type 26 vector expressing a prefusion-stabilized SARS-CoV-2 spike protein from the original Wuhan strain. The immunoSEQ Assay was the method used to sequence TCRbeta CDR3 regions. After extraction, genomic DNA underwent amplification by bias-controlled multiplex PCR, followed by high-throughput sequencing. Per the original workflow: To quantify the absolute abundance of every unique TCRbeta CDR3 region, sequences were collapsed and filtered. Usable DNA was measured by amplifying reference genes present in all nucleated cells, and TCRbeta template counts were normalized to that usable DNA to estimate T cell fraction. Repertoire TCRs were annotated as SARS-CoV-2-specific when V gene, CDR3 amino acid sequence and J gene were exactly matched to a known reactive TCR set. The reference SARS-CoV-2 TCR set was obtained from MIRA and was filtered for enrichment in COVID-19-positive ImmuneCODE repertoires, whereby public or cross-reactive TCRs were removed. Drawing on the MIRA antigens, annotated TCRs were analysed further at the level of specific ORF or position within ORF. Breadth was defined as the number of annotated unique rearrangements divided by the total number of unique productive rearrangements, and depth was defined as the summed frequency of the annotated unique rearrangements. Group comparisons of TCR breadth used two-sided Wilcoxon rank-sum tests. TCRdb mirrors the immuneACCESS table, restricted to in-frame sequences. Some clones are absent from its copies; in checked studies, under half trace to an unresolved V gene, and the reason for the others is unknown. That table gives V, J and clone size, and the DNA gave D and trimming. Counted in this sample were 350,000 to 500,000 clones; about nine tenths of them appeared once. Of the sample, about 4.5% is held by the ten largest clones.

This specimen comes from a study of Ad26.COV2.S vaccination and SARS-CoV-2 variants (dated by TCRdb to about 2021). Describing the broader study: Vaccine-arm donors were drawn from COV1001, a multicentre, randomized, double-blind, placebo-controlled phase I-IIa trial of Ad26.COV2.S in healthy adults. A total of 32 samples were included in the TCR-sequenced set, comprising around 19 Ad26.COV2.S vaccine recipients, 5 placebo recipients and 8 SARS-CoV-2 convalescent individuals. Investigators remained blinded to trial group allocation during experiments and outcome assessment. Dosing of Ad26.COV2.S was intramuscular, at either 5x10^10 or 1x10^11 viral particles, delivered as one shot or as two shots spaced 56 days apart. The specificity and breadth of SARS-CoV-2-reactive T cell receptors after Ad26.COV2.S vaccination were assessed by TCRbeta repertoire sequencing. Trial participants were randomized into five groups of five: low-dose or high-dose Ad26.COV2.S given once or twice, or placebo on both occasions. Findings and caveats that apply to the study as a whole: Higher spike-specific TCR breadth was observed in Ad26.COV2.S recipients than in placebo recipients (P = 0.0014). Vaccine and placebo recipients had comparable non-spike TCR breadth, which fits with the vaccine containing only spike. After vaccination, substantial breadth of spike-specific CD8+ and CD4+ T cell responses was reported. The study was not powered to compare responses between vaccine doses or regimens. It was noted by the authors that total T cell responses may have been underestimated by the TCR breadth and depth analyses.

Unmatched junction bases come to 4, with V trimmed by 5 bases and J by 1 base. The CDR3 numbers 16 residues from cysteine through phenylalanine. Only CDR3 DNA remains: 48 bases, in frame from the first base. CDR1 and CDR2 were assigned from the germline V gene (reference sequence) as LNHNV and YYDKDF. The sequence was obtained from a person aged 18-60 years who received the Ad26.COV2.S COVID-19 vaccine or a placebo. Here the chain combines TRBV15 and TRBJ2-3; 12 central nucleotides agree with TRBD2. Sequenced here: peripheral blood, sampled in a trial of Ad26.COV2.S vaccine versus placebo. The CDR3 protein sequence reads: CATSPRLAGGTDTQYF. The bases read TGTGCCACCAGCCCACGACTAGCGGGAGGCACAGATACGCAGTATTTT. The full variable domain, with segments outside the CDR3 supplied by the reference TRBV15 and TRBJ2-3 proteins, appears as DAMVIQNPRYQVTQFGKPVTLSCSQTLNHNVMYWYQQKSSQAPKLLFHYYDKDFNNEADTPDNFQSRRPNTSFCFLDIRSPGLGDTAMYLCATSPRLAGGTDTQYFGPGTRLTVL.